Listed below are T cell receptor beta chains from one sample, sequenced in a study of spatial heterogeneity in lung cancer. MiXCR was run by TCRdb on the 5' RACE reads, yielding one entry per CDR3 protein. This table has under 150,000 distinct CDR3 sequences, under 14% appearing once. The specimen was PBMCs, collected at follow-up. The receptors originated from a female donor with early-stage non-small cell lung cancer. The CDR3 runs from the conserved cysteine through the conserved F or W. Fields, in order: V gene, D gene, clone size, J gene, CDR3 protein, CDR3 DNA. The D gene is left open where the match is weak. The size entry is marked missing in some rows and otherwise reads once, few, many or a size class.

>TRBV6-2/TRBV6-3|TRBD1|-|TRBJ1-5
CASSYSWQDRGRLINQPQHF
TGTGCCAGCAGTTACTCTTGGCAGGACAGGGGGCGACTAATCAATCAGCCCCAGCATTTT
>TRBV12-3/TRBV12-4|-|few|TRBJ1-4
CASSRTESEKLFF
TGTGCCAGCAGCAGGACAGAGAGTGAAAAACTGTTTTTT
>TRBV7-3|-|few|TRBJ1-1
CASSLTEDTEAFF
TGTGCCAGCAGCTTAACAGAAGACACTGAAGCTTTCTTT
>TRBV7-9|TRBD2|-|TRBJ2-1
CASSLGLAGGTNEQFF
TGTGCCAGCAGCCTCGGACTAGCGGGAGGCACCAATGAGCAGTTCTTC
>TRBV24-1|-|-|TRBJ2-1
CATSDLDGRGQFF
TGTGCCACCAGTGATTTGGACGGACGGGGGCAGTTCTTC
>TRBV20-1|TRBD1|-|TRBJ2-7
CSASPDRGDEQYF
TGCAGTGCTAGCCCCGACAGGGGGGACGAGCAGTACTTC
>TRBV7-8|-|many|TRBJ1-6
CASSLRRLLVPGSPLHF
TGTGCCAGCAGCTTACGACGCCTATTGGTGCCGGGTTCACCCCTCCACTTT
>TRBV12-3/TRBV12-4|TRBD1|many|TRBJ2-7
CASTPRTGTYEQYF
TGTGCCAGCACCCCGCGGACAGGGACCTACGAGCAGTACTTC
>TRBV19|-|few|TRBJ1-5
CASSILSGGQPQHF
TGTGCCAGTAGTATACTCTCAGGAGGTCAGCCCCAGCATTTT
>TRBV7-3|-|many|TRBJ1-1
CASSLSENTEAFF
TGTGCCAGCAGCTTATCGGAGAACACTGAAGCTTTCTTT
>TRBV7-9|-|many|TRBJ1-1
CASSIYMNTEAFF
TGTGCCAGCAGCATCTACATGAACACTGAAGCTTTCTTT
>TRBV6-1|TRBD1|few|TRBJ2-1
CASLKTGGFTMNEQFF
TGTGCCAGTCTGAAAACAGGGGGCTTTACCATGAATGAGCAGTTCTTC
>TRBV5-1|-|many|TRBJ2-6
CASTGVSGANVLTF
TGCGCCAGCACCGGGGTCTCTGGGGCCAACGTCCTGACTTTC
>TRBV20-1|-|-|TRBJ2-4
CSARPAASKNIQYF
TGCAGTGCTAGGCCGGCAGCATCTAAAAACATTCAGTACTTC
>TRBV2|-|-|TRBJ2-1
CAIRGASYNEQFF
TGTGCCATTCGGGGCGCCTCCTACAATGAGCAGTTCTTC
>TRBV4-3|-|-|TRBJ1-6
CASSQVYPQGSPLHF
TGCGCCAGCAGCCAAGTGTATCCTCAGGGTTCACCCCTCCACTTT
>TRBV4-1|TRBD1|many|TRBJ1-5
CASSFTGGSNQPQHF
TGCGCCAGCAGCTTCACAGGGGGCAGCAATCAGCCCCAGCATTTT
>TRBV29-1|TRBD2|few|TRBJ2-1
CSAGGDYWFF
TGCAGCGCCGGGGGGGACTACTGGTTCTTC
>TRBV7-3|-|-|TRBJ2-7
CASSLTGGIGTYEQYF
TGTGCCAGCAGCTTAACGGGTGGTATCGGGACCTACGAGCAGTACTTC
>TRBV4-3|TRBD2|many|TRBJ2-1
CASSRQGGLAASYNEQFF
TGCGCCAGCAGCCGACAAGGAGGACTAGCGGCATCCTACAATGAGCAGTTCTTC
>TRBV10-3|-|-|TRBJ2-7
CAISDLAPYEQYF
TGTGCCATCAGTGATCTGGCCCCCTACGAGCAGTACTTC
>TRBV10-2|TRBD2|many|TRBJ2-1
CASSLSSGLYNEQFF
TGCGCCAGCAGTCTCTCTAGCGGTCTCTACAATGAGCAGTTCTTC
>TRBV12-5|-|-|TRBJ1-5
CASGLREAQPQHF
TGTGCTAGTGGTTTGAGGGAGGCCCAGCCCCAGCATTTT
>TRBV6-5|-|many|TRBJ2-4
CASRPRRGQTRAKNIQYF
TGTGCCAGCAGACCCCGGAGGGGCCAGACCCGAGCCAAAAACATTCAGTACTTC
>TRBV30|-|-|TRBJ2-5
CAWSVSFRETQYF
TGTGCCTGGAGTGTGAGCTTTAGAGAGACCCAGTACTTC
>TRBV2|-|-|TRBJ2-2
CASSEFFAGELFF
TGTGCCAGCAGTGAATTCTTTGCCGGGGAGCTGTTTTTT
>TRBV10-1|TRBD1|many|TRBJ2-5
CASSETGTEETQYF
TGCGCCAGCAGTGAGACGGGGACAGAAGAGACCCAGTACTTC
>TRBV18|-|few|TRBJ2-7
CASSPTGLSSYEQYF
TGTGCCAGCTCACCAACGGGACTTAGCTCCTACGAGCAGTACTTC
>TRBV29-1|TRBD2|many|TRBJ2-1
CSVLTSGQFNEQFF
TGCAGCGTTCTGACTAGCGGGCAATTCAATGAGCAGTTCTTC
>TRBV19|TRBD1|-|TRBJ1-2
CASSIASGTAYGYTF
TGTGCCAGTAGTATTGCATCCGGGACAGCCTATGGCTACACCTTC
>TRBV18|-|few|TRBJ1-1
CASSQTDNTEAFF
TGTGCCAGCTCACAGACCGATAACACTGAAGCTTTCTTT
>TRBV18|-|many|TRBJ2-4
CASSPPAPKNIQYF
TGTGCCAGCTCACCACCGGCACCCAAAAACATTCAGTACTTC
>TRBV28|-|once|TRBJ2-5
CASSSAGTGGAETQYF
TGTGCTAGCAGTTCTGCTGGCACAGGAGGGGCAGAGACCCAGTACTTC
>TRBV5-6|-|-|TRBJ2-3
CASSFRIGGNTDTQYF
TGTGCCAGCAGCTTTCGCATTGGCGGGAACACAGATACGCAGTATTTT
>TRBV20-1|-|few|TRBJ1-4
CSAQDPSEDEKLFF
TGCAGTGCCCAGGATCCCAGCGAGGATGAAAAACTGTTTTTT
>TRBV7-3|-|-|TRBJ2-3
CASSPLKGAADTQYF
TGTGCCAGCAGCCCTTTGAAGGGAGCGGCAGATACGCAGTATTTT
>TRBV20-1|TRBD2|-|TRBJ2-3
CSARVLAGGRFGTDTQYF
TGCAGTGCTAGAGTCCTCGCGGGAGGGCGTTTTGGCACAGATACGCAGTATTTT
>TRBV20-1|-|few|TRBJ1-1
CSATRLEEGLFNTEAFF
TGCAGTGCCACCAGACTCGAAGAGGGATTGTTTAACACTGAAGCTTTCTTT
>TRBV20-1|-|few|TRBJ1-1
CSARRSNTEAFF
TGCAGTGCTAGACGATCGAACACTGAAGCTTTCTTT
>TRBV10-3|-|-|TRBJ2-1
CAISGQGSENEQFF
TGTGCCATCTCCGGACAAGGTTCGGAGAATGAGCAGTTCTTC
>TRBV5-1|TRBD2|-|TRBJ2-1
CASSSPGLAGVNEQFF
TGCGCCAGCAGCTCCCCGGGACTAGCGGGAGTGAATGAGCAGTTCTTC
>TRBV2|-|many|TRBJ1-5
CASSDQGPSNQPQHF
TGTGCCAGCAGTGACCAGGGGCCGAGCAATCAGCCCCAGCATTTT
>TRBV5-1|-|few|TRBJ1-6
CASSLTEIESPLHF
TGCGCCAGCAGCTTGACAGAAATAGAATCACCCCTCCACTTT